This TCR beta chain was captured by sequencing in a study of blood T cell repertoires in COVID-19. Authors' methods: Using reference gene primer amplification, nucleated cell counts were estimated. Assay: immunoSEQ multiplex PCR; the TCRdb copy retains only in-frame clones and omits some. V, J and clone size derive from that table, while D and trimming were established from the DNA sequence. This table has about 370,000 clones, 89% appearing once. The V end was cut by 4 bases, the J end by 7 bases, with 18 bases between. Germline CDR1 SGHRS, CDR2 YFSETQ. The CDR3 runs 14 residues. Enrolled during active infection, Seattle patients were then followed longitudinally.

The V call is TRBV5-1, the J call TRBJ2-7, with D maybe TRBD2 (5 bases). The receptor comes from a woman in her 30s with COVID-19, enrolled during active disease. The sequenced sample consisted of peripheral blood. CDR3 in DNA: TGCGCCAGCAGCCCCGGTGGAGGACCCGAGGAGCAGTACGTC. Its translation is CASSPGGGPEEQYV.